A single sample is the source of the 20 T cell receptor beta chains below, sequenced in a study of spatial heterogeneity in lung cancer. Time point meaning: sample taken at primary tumor resection. Unsorted whole RNA samples from tumor, nontumor lung or frozen PBMC were sequenced. In TCRdb, the 5' RACE reads were re-called with MiXCR into one record per CDR3 protein. The sample records about 12,000 distinct CDR3 sequences, 6.2% being singletons. The starting material was normal lung tissue next to the tumor, obtained at surgery. Receptors were obtained from a male donor with early-stage non-small cell lung cancer.

This clonotype came up many times. This beta chain is a stray sequence in a library constructed for alpha chains; its clone size is not meaningful. CDR3: CSATLAGGPWEQYF. CDR3 DNA: TGCAGTGCTACCTTAGCGGGAGGGCCTTGGGAGCAGTACTTC. The J gene is TRBJ2-7, the V gene TRBV20-1, with TRBD2 identical over 11 bases. Germline V lookup: CDR1 DFQATT, CDR2 SNEGSKA (reference sequence). V shed 4 bases and J 7 bases; nucleotides not matched to a gene: 9. The CDR3 is 14 residues long.

Details on this clonotype: A library prepared for alpha chains yielded this beta chain as an off-target read; its size is of little meaning. The V and J genes are TRBV11-1 and TRBJ2-2; 10 bases fit TRBD1. V shed 2 bases, J shed 7 bases, and the junction held 10 bases outside the gene matches. Per germline, CDR1 SGHAT and CDR2 FQDESV (reference sequence). CDR3 length: 17 residues. CDR3 residues: CASSLTPGQGIGGELFF. The CDR3 coding sequence is TGTGCCAGCAGCTTAACACCGGGACAGGGGATCGGCGGGGAGCTGTTTTTT.

This clonotype was detected many times. Within a library made for alpha chains, this beta chain is off target, and its count is uninformative. The chain couples TRBV9 to TRBJ1-1; possible D gene TRBD1, 6 bases. The length of the CDR3 is 15 residues. Germline values: CDR1 SGDLS, CDR2 YYNGEE. V was shortened by 4 bases and J by 1 base, with 14 bases between the two germline ends. The CDR3 reads CASSLRQAPNTEAFF. The CDR3 DNA sequence: TGTGCCAGCAGCCTAAGACAGGCCCCGAACACTGAAGCTTTCTTT.

Relative to its sample, this clonotype is medium-sized. The size of this beta chain means little, since it is a stray read in a library made for alpha chains. The chain has TRBV7-6 and TRBJ2-2; D is uncertain. This CDR3 region has 15 residues. V lost 1 base to trimming and J lost 2 bases, with 8 bases between them. Germline V lookup: CDR1 SGHVS, CDR2 FNYEAQ. The CDR3 region is CASSLVATNTGELFF. CDR3 bases: TGTGCCAGCAGCTTAGTGGCTACCAACACCGGGGAGCTGTTTTTT. The full variable domain, its missing parts supplied by reference TRBV7-6 and TRBJ2-2, is GAGVSQSPRYKVTKRGQDVALRCDPISGHVSLYWYRQALGQGPEFLTYFNYEAQQDKSGLPNDRFSAERPEGSISTLTIQRTEQRDSAMYRCASSLVATNTGELFFGEGSRLTVL.

The sample holds many counts of this clonotype. For a library built for alpha chains, this beta chain is a stray read; little rests on its size. The chain is built from TRBV3-1 and TRBJ1-2; D gene unclear. With 2 bases removed from V and 0 bases from J, the gap between germline ends came to 4 bases. Germline values: CDR1 LGHDT, CDR2 YNNKEL (reference sequence). The CDR3 has 13 amino acids. This CDR3 reads CASSQTANYGYTF. The CDR3 DNA follows: TGTGCCAGCAGCCAAACAGCTAACTATGGCTACACCTTC.

This clonotype was detected many times. The library was designed around alpha chains, so this beta chain is a stray read whose abundance carries little weight. The chain recombines TRBV10-3 with TRBJ1-1, with TRBD1 matching over 10 bases. Germline CDR1 ENHRY, CDR2 SYGVKD. V trimming: 4 bases; J trimming: 5 bases; junction bases outside the gene matches: 1. The CDR3 runs 13 residues. For the CDR3, the DNA is TGTGCCATCAGTGGGACAGGGGGAACTGAAGCTTTCTTT. Its translation: CAISGTGGTEAFF.

This clonotype was seen ten or more times. This beta chain came through as a stray read in a library set up for alpha chains, and its size says little. The V call is TRBV27, the J call TRBJ2-7; no firm D call. The CDR3 loop spans 15 amino acids. Trimming left V 2 bases short and J 0 bases short, with 11 bases between. Germline V lookup: CDR1 MNHEY, CDR2 SMNVEV (reference sequence). The DNA of the CDR3 is TGTGCCAGCAGTTTAAGAGGCGATCGCTCCTACGAGCAGTACTTC. Its protein product is CASSLRGDRSYEQYF.

This clonotype has ten or more counts. With the library built for alpha chains, this beta chain is off target and its frequency is not meaningful. The chain joins TRBV6-2 or TRBV6-3 to TRBJ2-1; possible D gene TRBD1, 7 bases. The CDR3 contains 14 residues. The ends were cut back, 4 bases at V and 7 bases at J, with 14 bases in the middle. Germline lookup yields CDR1 MNHEY and CDR2 SVGEGT. The CDR3 here is CASSFPPGGNEQFF. Here the CDR3 DNA reads TGTGCCAGCAGTTTCCCCCCAGGGGGGAATGAGCAGTTCTTC.

Details on this clonotype: This beta chain appears as a stray read in a library generated for alpha chains; its size is not informative. The chain combines TRBV11-2 with TRBJ2-1; the D gene is possibly TRBD2 (5 bases). The germline V gene has CDR1 SGHAT and CDR2 FQNNGV. This CDR3 region has 16 residues. Trimming removed 5 bases at V and 3 bases at J, with 17 bases between. The CDR3 protein is CASSHGRRSYYNEQFF. Written as DNA, the CDR3 is TGTGCCAGCAGCCACGGCCGGAGGTCCTACTACAATGAGCAGTTCTTC.

This clonotype was detected ten times or more. The library was prepared for alpha chains; this beta chain is a stray read, so its frequency means little. The chain couples TRBV6-2 or TRBV6-3 to TRBJ2-7; either TRBD1 or TRBD2 may fit D (5 bases each). The CDR3 spans 15 residues. CDR1 MNHEY and CDR2 SVGEGT come from the germline V gene. Trimming stripped 2 bases from V and 2 bases from J, with 13 bases between. Here the CDR3 DNA reads TGTGCCAGCAGTTACCCAGGGAGCGTTCCCTACGAGCAGTACTTC. Protein sequence: CASSYPGSVPYEQYF.

There are many counts of this clonotype. In a library made to pick up alpha chains, this beta chain is a stray read with a size that means little. The chain uses TRBV7-9 and TRBJ1-1, with D tentatively TRBD1 (5 bases). Looked up from germline, CDR1 is SEHNR and CDR2 is FQNEAQ (reference sequence). The CDR3 totals 15 residues. Trimming removed 5 bases at V and 0 bases at J, with 13 bases between. As DNA, the CDR3 is TGTGCCAGCAGCGCGATAGGACACTTGAACACTGAAGCTTTCTTT. Its translation: CASSAIGHLNTEAFF.

In its sample, this clonotype ranks as large. The library was designed around alpha chains, so this beta chain is a stray read whose abundance carries little weight. The V gene is TRBV4-2, the J gene TRBJ1-4; TRBD1 matches 7 bases. The CDR3 runs to 13 residues. The germline CDR1 and CDR2 sequences are LGHNA and YNFKEQ. The junction had 1 base not matched to a gene; V was cut back by 4 bases and J by 5 bases. CDR3 sequence: CASSPQGNEKLFF. The CDR3 DNA sequence: TGTGCCAGCAGCCCACAGGGGAATGAAAAACTGTTTTTT.

This clonotype was detected many times. A library made for alpha chains picked up this beta chain off target, so its size means little. The chain combines TRBV4-3 with TRBJ1-2; 9 nucleotides agree with TRBD1. The germline V gene encodes CDR1 LGHNA and CDR2 YSLEER. This CDR3 has 16 amino acids. With V trimmed by 1 base and J by 4 bases, 7 bases remained unmatched. CDR3 amino acids: CASSQGGTGKIYGYTF. In DNA, the CDR3 is TGCGCCAGCAGCCAAGGAGGGACAGGGAAGATCTATGGCTACACCTTC.

This clonotype was counted many times. The library was built for alpha chains, so this beta chain is an off-target read and its size means little. V is TRBV2 and J is TRBJ1-5; 9 bases align to TRBD1. This CDR3 spans 15 amino acids. V trimming: 6 bases; J trimming: 3 bases; junction bases outside the gene matches: 6. Germline V gene lookup returns CDR1 SNHLY and CDR2 FYNNEI. The CDR3 region is CASSQGQGFNQPQHF. DNA of the CDR3: TGTGCCAGCAGCCAAGGACAGGGGTTCAATCAGCCCCAGCATTTT.

There are many counts of this clonotype. This beta chain is a stray sequence in a library constructed for alpha chains; its clone size is not meaningful. V and J are TRBV4-1 and TRBJ2-1; D is undetermined. Between the trimmed V and J ends, which lost 1 base and 5 bases, there was a span of 12 bases. The CDR3 is 15 residues long. In germline, CDR1 is MGHRA, CDR2 YSYEKL. CDR3 in amino acids: CASSQVGSLNNEQFF. The CDR3 DNA reads as TGCGCCAGCAGCCAAGTAGGGTCGTTGAACAATGAGCAGTTCTTC.

A word on this clonotype: Found in a library prepared for alpha chains, this beta chain is an off-target read, and its abundance has little meaning. This chain joins TRBV6-1 and TRBJ2-7; no clear D gene. V was pared by 5 bases and J by 5 bases, with 13 bases between. The germline CDR1 and CDR2 sequences are MNHNS and SASEGT. The CDR3 spans 13 residues. CDR3 in amino acids: CASSQVSADEQYF. The CDR3 DNA is TGTGCCAGCAGTCAGGTCTCCGCGGACGAGCAGTACTTC.

This clonotype was counted only a few times. A library made for alpha chains picked up this beta chain off target, so its size means little. The CDR3 nucleotides are TGTGCCAGCAGCCGACTAGCGGGATACGAGCAGTACTTC. Protein: CASSRLAGYEQYF. The genes are TRBV5-6 and TRBJ2-7, with 11 nucleotides matching TRBD2. Germline V gene lookup returns CDR1 SGHDT and CDR2 YYEEEE. The CDR3 runs 13 residues. The V segment lost 4 bases and the J segment 4 bases; nucleotides outside the gene matches: 1.

This clonotype qualifies as medium-sized. This beta chain lies outside the target of a library built for alpha chains; its clone size means little. The rearrangement uses TRBV12-5 and TRBJ2-6, with no clear D. The CDR3 extends over 18 amino acids. The V end lost 1 base, the J end lost 2 bases, and 15 bases lay between the germline ends. Germline lookup yields CDR1 LGHNT and CDR2 FRNRAP. The CDR3 nucleotides are TGTGCTAGTGGTTTGGCAACACAGCAGGCCCCTGGGGCCAACGTCCTGACTTTC. Translating it yields CASGLATQQAPGANVLTF.

This clonotype has a count of ten or more. Because the library targeted alpha chains, this beta chain is an off-target read whose size means little. The chain joins TRBV7-8 to TRBJ2-6; D is unresolved. V was pared by 6 bases and J by 4 bases, with 13 bases between. The CDR3 runs 15 residues. Germline V CDR1 and CDR2: SGHVS, FQNEAQ. This chain's CDR3 is CASSPKGTGANVLTF. The CDR3 bases are TGTGCCAGCAGTCCGAAGGGTACCGGGGCCAACGTCCTGACTTTC.

This clonotype has a count of ten or more. This beta chain is a stray read from a library made for alpha chains; its abundance is not meaningful. The J gene is TRBJ1-1, the V gene TRBV11-2; D gene uncertain. There are 15 residues in the CDR3. The V and J ends lost 0 bases and 4 bases respectively, with 12 bases between them. The V gene's germline CDR1 is SGHAT and CDR2 FQNNGV. The CDR3 is CASSLDRTWGTEAFF. The CDR3 nucleotides are TGTGCCAGCAGCTTAGATCGGACCTGGGGCACTGAAGCTTTCTTT. Full variable domain (missing parts from reference TRBV11-2 and TRBJ1-1): EAGVAQSPRYKIIEKRQSVAFWCNPISGHATLYWYQQILGQGPKLLIQFQNNGVVDDSQLPKDRFSAERLKGVDSTLKIQPAKLEDSAVYLCASSLDRTWGTEAFFGQGTRLTVV.